The clone carrying this TCR beta chain was picked up a small number of times. No antigen is known for it. From the 5' RACE reads, TCRdb called clonotypes with MiXCR, one entry per CDR3 protein. Of 330,000 or so distinct CDR3 sequences listed, 7% to 9% are singletons. This entry comes from a study of CD8 T cells in ankylosing spondylitis. Study observations and caveats: There was reportedly significant enrichment of clones that were disease-linked in matched ankylosing spondylitis synovial fluid. A motif of fewer than ten highly homologous TCR beta variants was seen as apparently characteristic of ankylosing spondylitis blood. Some of the motif variants had earlier been found in reactive arthritis patients' fluid and blood. CD8+ cells made up the disease-linked clones, which were relatively rare in peripheral blood.

Trimming took 6 bases from V and 6 from J; bases not matched to a gene: 8. The CDR3 sequence is 14 residues long. The sequencing input was blood, either unsorted or a sorted T cell fraction (not recorded which). The TCR originated in a male donor with ankylosing spondylitis. The chain carries TRBV12-3 or TRBV12-4 and TRBJ2-3, with 8 positions matching TRBD1. CDR3 sequence (DNA): TGTGCCAGCAGGCGGACAGGGCCCGCCGATACGCAGTATTTT. Translation: CASRRTGPADTQYF.